This TCR beta chain was captured by sequencing in a study of post-analysis software for immune sequencing data. Study background: Both relapsing-remitting and secondary progressive multiple sclerosis featured among the disease courses, as did progressive-relapsing multiple sclerosis. Points from the study as a whole: Patients showed TRBV5-6, TRBV5-1 and TRBV20-1 among five TRBV segments more frequent than in controls. F-measure co-clustering was strong for batch-matched samples. Multiple sclerosis was associated with a significant reduction in normalized Chao1 diversity relative to controls.

The CDR3 has 12 residues. V lost 5 bases, J lost 5 bases, and 2 bases stayed unmatched. Germline loops: CDR1 SQVTM, CDR2 ANQGSEA. Unique-molecular-identifier-tagged TCR beta cDNA libraries were used. TCRdb recomputed calls from the PCR reads with MiXCR, one row per CDR3 protein. The repertoire holds hundreds of thousands of distinct CDR3 sequences, nearly 45% seen once, with over 10% in the top ten. The sample holds a few counts of this clonotype. The antigen is unknown. Sequencing input: blood. The source of this sequence is a girl aged 5 to 17 with multiple sclerosis. This chain links TRBV29-1 with TRBJ2-1; the match to TRBD2 covers 8 bases. This CDR3 is CSVSGGHNEQFF. CDR3 coding DNA: TGCAGCGTTTCGGGAGGGCACAATGAGCAGTTCTTC.